This T cell receptor beta chain originates from a study of T cells in localized non-small cell lung cancer. Details on this clone: The antigen remains undetermined.

Repertoires were generated with immunoSEQ multiplex PCR, while TCRdb's copy carries only in-frame clones and drops some. The table has tens of thousands of clones, more than 75% seen once. General study points: Higher adjacent-lung clonality was associated with shorter survival.

From germline, CDR1 is SGHNT and CDR2 YYREEE (reference sequence). After removal of 3 bases from V and 7 bases from J, the junction contained 1 base not matched to a gene. This CDR3 region has 11 residues. This TCR derives from a woman aged 35 to 69 with stage I lung adenocarcinoma. The sequencing here drew on peripheral blood, taken before any cancer treatment. The chain joins TRBV5-4 to TRBJ2-7, with 7 bases fitting TRBD2. Written as DNA, the CDR3 is TGTGCCAGCAGCTGGGGGGGAGAGCAGTACTTC. It specifies CASSWGGEQYF.